This T cell receptor beta chain was found in a study of blood T cell repertoires in COVID-19. Looking at the study overall: Samples representing acute and convalescent COVID-19 were sourced from the United States, Italy and Spain. T cells, B-cell-depleted T cells, or PBMCs provided the cDNA or gDNA that served as material.

Original handling: Quantification of nucleated cells was approximated via reference gene primer amplification. Profiling relied on immunoSEQ multiplex PCR, and the TCRdb table lists in-frame clones only, not all of them. The V and J calls and clone size were taken over from that table, and D and trimming were inferred from the DNA. The top ten clones hold about 20% of a sample with around 120,000 clones, under 80% of them seen once. With 3 bases clipped from V and 5 bases from J, the junction kept 7 bases outside the gene matches. The germline gives CDR1 MNHNS, CDR2 SASEGT. CDR3 length: 15 amino acids.

Source material: peripheral blood. This chain connects TRBV6-1 to TRBJ1-1, with 9 bases identical to TRBD1. The TCR sequence derives from a man aged 65 to 79 with active or convalescent COVID-19. The DNA of the CDR3 is TGTGCCAGCAGTGACCGAGGGACAGGGCAAACTGAAGCTTTCTTT. It codes for CASSDRGTGQTEAFF.